Included here is one T cell receptor (beta chain) sequence, with context. Method: immunoSEQ multiplex PCR; TCRdb's copy keeps in-frame clones and lacks some. The sample comprises roughly 2,300,000 clones, around 92% of which are singletons, and around 0.35% rests with the top ten. Germline V gene data show CDR1 as SGHTA and CDR2 as FQGTGA. The CDR3 extends over 15 amino acids. V was cut by 4 bases and J by 5 bases, with 14 bases left in between. The data are from a study of shared clonotypes between healthy human individuals. This clonotype was sampled from a man aged 18 to 29 in good health. Some clones in this sample may be carry-over from other donors' samples. The source material was naive CD4+ T cells from PBMCs. The subset is: CD45RA+ positively selected. V and J are TRBV7-3 and TRBJ2-2; no reliable D call. The CDR3: CASSWVGGQTGELFF. As DNA, the CDR3 is TGTGCCAGCAGCTGGGTCGGCGGTCAGACCGGGGAGCTGTTTTTT.